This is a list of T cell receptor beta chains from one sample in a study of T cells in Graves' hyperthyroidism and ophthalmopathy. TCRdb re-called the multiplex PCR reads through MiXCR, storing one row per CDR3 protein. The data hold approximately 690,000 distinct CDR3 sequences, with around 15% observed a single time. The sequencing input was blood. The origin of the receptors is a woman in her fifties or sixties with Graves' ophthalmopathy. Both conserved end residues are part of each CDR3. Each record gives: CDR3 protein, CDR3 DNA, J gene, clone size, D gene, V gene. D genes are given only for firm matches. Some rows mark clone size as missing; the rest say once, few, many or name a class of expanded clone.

CDR3 protein: CASSSIWQGNEKLFF
CDR3 DNA: TGTGCCAGCAGTTCCATCTGGCAGGGGAACGAAAAACTGTTTTTT
J gene: TRBJ1-4
clone size: many
D gene: -
V gene: TRBV28

CDR3 protein: CASSLDTPTGLNF
CDR3 DNA: TGTGCCAGCAGCTTAGACACCCCTACGGGTTTGAACTTC
J gene: TRBJ2-7
clone size: few
D gene: -
V gene: TRBV11-2

CDR3 protein: CASSTERAPSTDTQYF
CDR3 DNA: TGTGCCAGCAGTACCGAAAGGGCACCTAGCACAGATACGCAGTATTTT
J gene: TRBJ2-3
clone size: many
D gene: -
V gene: TRBV12-3/TRBV12-4

CDR3 protein: CASSLLFGTGMSGTGELFF
CDR3 DNA: TGTGCCAGCAGCTTATTATTCGGGACAGGGATGTCGGGCACCGGGGAGCTGTTTTTT
J gene: TRBJ2-2
clone size: few
D gene: TRBD1
V gene: TRBV7-9

CDR3 protein: CAISEGRIAGASGNEQFF
CDR3 DNA: TGTGCCATCAGTGAGGGTCGAATAGCGGGAGCCTCGGGAAATGAGCAGTTCTTC
J gene: TRBJ2-1
clone size: many
D gene: TRBD2
V gene: TRBV10-3

CDR3 protein: CASSLGGLAGGVSDTQYF
CDR3 DNA: TGTGCCAGCAGCTTAGGGGGACTAGCGGGAGGGGTATCAGATACGCAGTATTTT
J gene: TRBJ2-3
clone size: many
D gene: TRBD2
V gene: TRBV7-2

CDR3 protein: CASNPGHPDTQYF
CDR3 DNA: TGTGCCAGCAACCCAGGACATCCCGATACGCAGTATTTT
J gene: TRBJ2-3
clone size: many
D gene: -
V gene: TRBV7-9

CDR3 protein: CSVVSGSETQYF
CDR3 DNA: TGCAGCGTTGTTAGCGGGAGCGAGACCCAGTACTTC
J gene: TRBJ2-5
clone size: few
D gene: TRBD2
V gene: TRBV29-1

CDR3 protein: CASSQAAGVGNEQFF
CDR3 DNA: TGTGCCAGCAGCCAAGCGGCGGGAGTGGGCAATGAGCAGTTCTTC
J gene: TRBJ2-1
clone size: few
D gene: TRBD2
V gene: TRBV4-2

CDR3 protein: CASDYGTDYGYTF
CDR3 DNA: TGTGCCAGTGATTACGGGACAGACTATGGCTACACCTTC
J gene: TRBJ1-2
clone size: many
D gene: TRBD1
V gene: TRBV12-3/TRBV12-4

CDR3 protein: CASSLGLAGGVDTQYF
CDR3 DNA: TGTGCCAGCAGTCTAGGACTAGCGGGAGGTGTCGATACGCAGTATTTT
J gene: TRBJ2-3
clone size: many
D gene: TRBD2
V gene: TRBV2

CDR3 protein: CASSQAPGGPNEQFF
CDR3 DNA: TGCGCCAGCAGCCAAGCCCCGGGAGGGCCCAATGAGCAGTTCTTC
J gene: TRBJ2-1
clone size: -
D gene: TRBD2
V gene: TRBV4-1

CDR3 protein: CASSETTPSYNEQFF
CDR3 DNA: TGTGCCAGCAGCGAGACTACTCCCTCCTACAATGAGCAGTTCTTC
J gene: TRBJ2-1
clone size: many
D gene: -
V gene: TRBV12-3/TRBV12-4

CDR3 protein: CASSFRGRIQPQHF
CDR3 DNA: TGTGCCAGCAGTTTCAGGGGAAGGATCCAGCCCCAGCATTTT
J gene: TRBJ1-5
clone size: many
D gene: -
V gene: TRBV28

CDR3 protein: CASSIAHDLTYEQYF
CDR3 DNA: TGTGCCAGTAGTATTGCCCACGACTTAACCTACGAGCAGTACTTC
J gene: TRBJ2-7
clone size: few
D gene: -
V gene: TRBV19

CDR3 protein: CALRRAGPRRGEQFF
CDR3 DNA: TGTGCCCTCCGTAGGGCGGGGCCCCGGCGCGGAGAGCAGTTCTTC
J gene: TRBJ2-1
clone size: many
D gene: -
V gene: TRBV30

CDR3 protein: CASSPAHTSTDTQYF
CDR3 DNA: TGTGCCAGCTCACCAGCTCACACTAGCACAGATACGCAGTATTTT
J gene: TRBJ2-3
clone size: many
D gene: -
V gene: TRBV18

CDR3 protein: CASSLRVRHEQYF
CDR3 DNA: TGTGCCAGCAGCTTGCGGGTTCGGCACGAGCAGTACTTC
J gene: TRBJ2-7
clone size: many
D gene: -
V gene: TRBV5-6

CDR3 protein: CASSSDYWNEKLFF
CDR3 DNA: TGTGCCAGCAGTTCTGATTACTGGAATGAAAAACTGTTTTTT
J gene: TRBJ1-4
clone size: -
D gene: -
V gene: TRBV6-9

CDR3 protein: CASSPTRTSGSNNEQFF
CDR3 DNA: TGTGCCAGCAGCCCCACCCGGACTAGCGGGAGTAACAATGAGCAGTTCTTC
J gene: TRBJ2-1
clone size: -
D gene: TRBD2
V gene: TRBV28

CDR3 protein: CASKEVAGGELFF
CDR3 DNA: TGTGCCAGCAAAGAGGTGGCTGGCGGGGAGCTGTTTTTT
J gene: TRBJ2-2
clone size: -
D gene: -
V gene: TRBV6-2/TRBV6-3

CDR3 protein: CATSDLRGNQPQHF
CDR3 DNA: TGTGCCACCAGTGATTTGAGGGGTAATCAGCCCCAGCATTTT
J gene: TRBJ1-5
clone size: many
D gene: -
V gene: TRBV24-1

CDR3 protein: CASSWRLAGGSYEQYF
CDR3 DNA: TGTGCCAGTAGTTGGCGGCTAGCGGGAGGTAGCTACGAGCAGTACTTC
J gene: TRBJ2-7
clone size: -
D gene: TRBD2
V gene: TRBV19

CDR3 protein: CASSYLDRDPSTDTQYF
CDR3 DNA: TGTGCCAGCAGTTACCTGGACAGGGATCCTAGCACAGATACGCAGTATTTT
J gene: TRBJ2-3
clone size: -
D gene: TRBD1
V gene: TRBV6-5

CDR3 protein: CASSNDRGQEQYF
CDR3 DNA: TGTGCCAGCAGCAATGACAGGGGGCAGGAGCAGTACTTC
J gene: TRBJ2-7
clone size: many
D gene: TRBD1
V gene: TRBV7-9

CDR3 protein: CSAPVAGANNEQFF
CDR3 DNA: TGCAGTGCCCCGGTTGCGGGAGCTAACAATGAGCAGTTCTTC
J gene: TRBJ2-1
clone size: many
D gene: TRBD2
V gene: TRBV20-1

CDR3 protein: CASSLWGGQSRDTQYF
CDR3 DNA: TGTGCCAGCAGTTTATGGGGGGGACAGTCCCGCGATACGCAGTATTTT
J gene: TRBJ2-3
clone size: many
D gene: -
V gene: TRBV28

CDR3 protein: CASSQKPKNTEAFF
CDR3 DNA: TGTGCCAGCAGCCAAAAGCCGAAGAACACTGAAGCTTTCTTT
J gene: TRBJ1-1
clone size: many
D gene: -
V gene: TRBV3-1

CDR3 protein: CASSSYSVFGQGNTEAFF
CDR3 DNA: TGTGCCAGCAGTTCCTATTCGGTATTCGGACAGGGGAATACTGAAGCTTTCTTT
J gene: TRBJ1-1
clone size: many
D gene: TRBD1
V gene: TRBV28

CDR3 protein: CASSPSRGGEQFF
CDR3 DNA: TGTGCCAGCAGCCCCTCCAGGGGCGGTGAGCAGTTCTTC
J gene: TRBJ2-1
clone size: -
D gene: -
V gene: TRBV9

CDR3 protein: CSASRGLASTDTQYF
CDR3 DNA: TGCAGTGCTAGCAGGGGTTTGGCTAGCACAGATACGCAGTATTTT
J gene: TRBJ2-3
clone size: many
D gene: -
V gene: TRBV20-1

CDR3 protein: CASSFPGVYGYTF
CDR3 DNA: TGTGCCAGCAGCTTCCCCGGGGTCTATGGCTACACCTTC
J gene: TRBJ1-2
clone size: few
D gene: -
V gene: TRBV7-2

CDR3 protein: CASSAYGQGSYEQYF
CDR3 DNA: TGTGCCAGTAGTGCTTACGGACAGGGGTCTTACGAGCAGTACTTC
J gene: TRBJ2-7
clone size: -
D gene: TRBD1
V gene: TRBV19

CDR3 protein: CASSSTKDREETQYF
CDR3 DNA: TGTGCCAGCTCATCTACTAAGGACAGGGAAGAGACCCAGTACTTC
J gene: TRBJ2-5
clone size: many
D gene: TRBD1
V gene: TRBV18

CDR3 protein: CATSDSSGPRTDTQYF
CDR3 DNA: TGTGCCACCAGTGATTCGTCCGGCCCTAGAACAGATACGCAGTATTTT
J gene: TRBJ2-3
clone size: many
D gene: -
V gene: TRBV24-1

CDR3 protein: CASSRTGGWTQYF
CDR3 DNA: TGTGCCAGCAGTCGGACAGGTGGATGGACCCAGTACTTC
J gene: TRBJ2-5
clone size: -
D gene: TRBD1
V gene: TRBV28

CDR3 protein: CASSFRISLGQYF
CDR3 DNA: TGTGCCAGCAGTTTTCGGATATCCCTCGGGCAGTACTTC
J gene: TRBJ2-7
clone size: few
D gene: -
V gene: TRBV28